This paragraph covers one T cell receptor beta chain sequence. Primers included in the PCR were 60 Vbeta and 13 Jbeta primers. Libraries were prepared by immunoSEQ multiplex PCR; TCRdb keeps only in-frame clonotypes and omits some of them. The repertoire has 200,000 to 250,000 clones, about 80% of them found once; the top ten carry 0.63%. V was pared by 8 bases and J by 4 bases, with 13 bases of the junction left unmatched. This CDR3 is built from 15 residues. Germline CDR1 is SNHLY and CDR2 is FYNNEI. The data are from a study of cytomegalovirus exposure and HLA in healthy donors. The chain links TRBV2 to TRBJ2-5; TRBD2 matches 7 bases. The sequence was obtained from a man in his late teens or twenties in good health and CMV-seronegative. The sequenced sample consisted of PBMCs. The CDR3 loop is CASAPWEGSGETQYF. CDR3 sequence (DNA): TGTGCCAGCGCCCCATGGGAGGGCTCGGGAGAGACCCAGTACTTC.